This T cell receptor (beta chain) was recovered during a study of blood T cell repertoires in COVID-19. This CDR3 region has 16 residues. The germline V gene has CDR1 LGHDT and CDR2 YNNKEL (reference sequence). The ends lost 4 bases at V and 7 bases at J; junction bases unmatched: 7. Study processing details: It was from reference gene primer amplification that nucleated cell counts were estimated. Sequenced by immunoSEQ multiplex PCR; TCRdb stores in-frame clones only, minus some. Clone size and V and J calls were adopted from that table, with D and trimming inferred from the DNA. The data contain under 350,000 clones, around 85% of them singletons. Across about two dozen US areas, participants ranged in age from about 18 to 90 years. Participants' reported clinical history set cohort assignment.

The receptor comes from a woman between 35 and 50 years old with acute COVID-19. The specimen was PBMCs or T cells enriched from blood (not recorded which). The rearrangement links TRBV3-1 (or the pseudogene TRBV3-2) to TRBJ2-2; 12 bases map to TRBD2. The CDR3 region is CASSLTSGGLSGELFF. CDR3 bases: TGTGCCAGCAGCCTGACTAGCGGGGGTCTCAGCGGGGAGCTGTTTTTT.